This T cell receptor (beta chain) was obtained from a study of response to subunit inactivated influenza vaccine. The study's findings and limits: T cells newly recruited by each seasonal influenza vaccination are few, the authors suggested.

This clonotype was counted a few times. Its matching antigen is unknown. CDR3 length equals 15 residues. Between the trimmed V and J ends, which lost 1 base and 2 bases, there was a span of 12 bases. Germline CDR1 SGHTA, CDR2 FQGTGA. TCRdb reanalysed the RT-PCR reads using MiXCR and keeps one entry per CDR3 protein. The repertoire holds about 520,000 distinct CDR3 sequences, with 25% as singletons. The J gene is TRBJ2-7, the V gene TRBV7-3; D not certain. The sequence derives from a man in his fifties or sixties who received an inactivated influenza vaccine. The sequencing used CD4+ T cells sorted from PBMCs, collected 4 to 6 days after vaccination. Here the CDR3 reads CASSLNVANTYEQYF. CDR3 coding DNA: TGTGCCAGCAGCTTAAATGTAGCTAATACCTACGAGCAGTACTTC.